The sequence of this TCR beta chain was determined in a study of CD8+ T cells in alopecia areata. Study background: Those treated were given oral tofacitinib at 5 to 10 mg twice daily. Study-level points and caveats: There were also resident alphabeta T cells of normal skin sequenced in scalp samples. Clonality exceeded that of normal scalp in lesional scalp, most notably in alopecia totalis/universalis.

The CDR3 length is 13 residues. Trimming took 0 bases from V and 8 from J, leaving 11 bases between them. Per the germline V gene, CDR1 is GTSNPN and CDR2 is SVGIG (reference sequence). As to this clone: Its antigen is unknown.

Individuals with alopecia areata gave both lesional scalp punch biopsies and peripheral blood for collection. TCR sequencing used cDNA made by reverse transcription of extracted RNA. Generated by immunoSEQ multiplex PCR, the TCRdb table keeps only in-frame clones and is missing some. The sample shows about 130,000 clones, approximately 48% of them seen only once. The rearrangement uses TRBV30 and TRBJ2-1, with D perhaps matching TRBD1 or TRBD2 (6 bases each). The TCR was taken from a human donor with alopecia areata. The specimen was CD8+ T cells sorted from blood, collected at week 0. Here the CDR3 reads CAWSVPGGDEQFF. The DNA of the CDR3 is TGTGCCTGGAGTGTACCCGGGGGCGATGAGCAGTTCTTC.